A single sample is the source of the 30 T cell receptor beta chains below, sequenced in a study of Tregs in tolerant kidney transplant recipients. Assay used: immunoSEQ multiplex PCR; TCRdb lists only in-frame clones, some missing. The sample consists of about 52,000 clones, over 80% of them appearing once. Mixed chimerism was transient after nonmyeloablative marrow transplants from related graft donors. Here the sequenced sample was CD8+ T cells from blood (PBMCs), taken 24 months after the transplant. These receptors came from a human patient who received a combined kidney and bone marrow transplant. T cells may partly derive from the graft donor.

The V gene is TRBV4-3, the J gene TRBJ2-7, with no clear D. This CDR3 comprises 13 residues. V shed 2 bases and J shed 2 bases, with 7 bases lying between them. Per the germline V gene, CDR1 is LGHNA and CDR2 is YSLEER. The CDR3 region is CASSQFPTYEQYF. The DNA for the CDR3 is TGCGCCAGCAGCCAATTTCCCACCTACGAGCAGTACTTC.

V and J are TRBV10-1 and TRBJ2-5; D is possibly TRBD1 (6 bases). Trimming removed 4 bases from V and 6 bases from J, with 15 bases in between. The length of the CDR3 is 14 residues. Germline V gene data show CDR1 as WNHNN and CDR2 as SYGVQD (reference sequence). The CDR3 coding sequence is TGCGCCAGCAGTGGAGCCTATGGGGGCCAGACCCAGTACTTC. It specifies CASSGAYGGQTQYF.

The CDR3 loop reads CATSQQAGGTDTQYF. The CDR3 DNA sequence: TGTGCCACCAGCCAGCAAGCGGGAGGTACAGATACGCAGTATTTT. This chain links TRBV15 with TRBJ2-3; 9 nucleotides line up with TRBD2. The CDR3 sequence is 15 residues long. V dropped 5 bases and J dropped 3; count of bases not matched to a gene: 6. Looked up from germline, CDR1 is LNHNV and CDR2 is YYDKDF (reference sequence).

This chain joins TRBV9 and TRBJ2-3; tentatively, D is TRBD2 (5 bases). This CDR3 has 15 amino acids. V was clipped by 0 bases and J by 2 bases, with 10 bases between them. Germline CDR1 reads SGDLS; CDR2 reads YYNGEE. Here the CDR3 DNA reads TGTGCCAGCAGCGTAGGCGGAGCGGTCACAGATACGCAGTATTTT. Encoded protein: CASSVGGAVTDTQYF.

Concerning this clone: The junction departs from germline at one end; a sequencing error may be responsible. The rearrangement joins TRBV4-2 to TRBJ2-1; a weak D match, TRBD2 (6 bases). This CDR3 contains 15 residues. CDR1 is LGHNA, CDR2 YNFKEQ, per germline. DNA of the CDR3: TGTGCCGGCAGCCAAAAGGAGTTCGTGGGAGGTGAGCAGTTCTTC. This gives the protein CAGSQKEFVGGEQFF.

The J gene is TRBJ2-7, the V gene TRBV29-1, with 8 bases matching TRBD1. This CDR3 comprises 13 residues. Trimming removed 2 bases from V and 0 bases from J; junction bases left unmatched: 0. Germline loops: CDR1 SQVTM, CDR2 ANQGSEA. The CDR3 DNA reads as TGCAGCGTTGAACAGGGGGCCTCCTACGAGCAGTACTTC. It yields the protein CSVEQGASYEQYF.

The chain joins TRBV5-4 to TRBJ2-7, with 8 nucleotides matching TRBD2. V lost 5 bases and J lost 0; bases outside the gene matches: 19. The CDR3 covers 19 residues. Germline-derived CDR1 and CDR2 are SGHNT and YYREEE (reference sequence). The CDR3 region is CASSPVSAGGWSGSYEQYF. The CDR3 DNA is TGTGCCAGCAGTCCAGTGTCCGCGGGAGGCTGGTCGGGCTCCTACGAGCAGTACTTC.

The J gene is TRBJ2-2, the V gene TRBV7-9; D possibly corresponds to TRBD2 (6 bases). Germline CDR1 is SEHNR and CDR2 is FQNEAQ (reference sequence). The CDR3 length is 14 residues. V was pared by 6 bases and J by 1 base, with 9 bases between. This CDR3 reads CASRLGGNTGELFF. The CDR3 bases are TGTGCCAGCAGATTGGGGGGGAACACCGGGGAGCTGTTTTTT. The full variable domain, its missing parts supplied by reference TRBV7-9 and TRBJ2-2, is DTGVSQNPRHKITKRGQNVTFRCDPISEHNRLYWYRQTLGQGPEFLTYFQNEAQLEKSRLLSDRFSAERPKGSFSTLEIQRTEQGDSAMYLCASRLGGNTGELFFGEGSRLTVL.

This clone was observed a single time. The gene calls are TRBV30 and TRBJ2-7; 13 bases map to TRBD2. CDR1 is GTSNPN, CDR2 SVGIG, per germline (reference sequence). The CDR3 covers 16 residues. V was clipped by 8 bases and J by 3 bases; unmatched bases: 13. The CDR3 spells CAGDTSGGAVIYEQYF. CDR3 coding DNA: TGTGCCGGGGATACTAGCGGGGGGGCCGTGATCTACGAGCAGTACTTC.

The chain uses TRBV4-3 and TRBJ2-1; no clear D gene. Germline assignment: CDR1 LGHNA and CDR2 YSLEER. V lost 0 bases, J lost 0 bases, and 9 bases lay in between. The CDR3 has 16 residues. The chain's CDR3 is CASSQDLRSSYNEQFF. In DNA form, the CDR3 reads TGCGCCAGCAGCCAAGATTTGAGAAGCTCCTACAATGAGCAGTTCTTC.

The rearrangement links TRBV28 to TRBJ2-4, with D maybe TRBD2 (5 bases). CDR3 length equals 15 residues. Germline values: CDR1 MDHEN, CDR2 SYDVKM. Trimming took off 6 bases at V and 3 bases at J, with 15 bases between the two ends. The DNA of the CDR3 is TGTGCCAGCAGGGACTTGGCAAACAACAAAAACATTCAGTACTTC. It is translated as CASRDLANNKNIQYF.

The chain combines TRBV28 with TRBJ1-1; 8 bases are shared with TRBD1. Trimming removed 2 bases from V and 0 bases from J; junction bases left unmatched: 11. The CDR3 totals 18 residues. Per the germline V gene, CDR1 is MDHEN and CDR2 is SYDVKM. The CDR3 protein is CASSLESRGLSLNTEAFF. The CDR3, as DNA: TGTGCCAGCAGTTTAGAGAGCAGGGGGCTCTCCTTGAACACTGAAGCTTTCTTT. Filled out from reference TRBV28 and TRBJ1-1, the complete variable domain reads DVKVTQSSRYLVKRTGEKVFLECVQDMDHENMFWYRQDPGLGLRLIYFSYDVKMKEKGDIPEGYSVSREKKERFSLILESASTNQTSMYLCASSLESRGLSLNTEAFFGQGTRLTVV.

Note on this clone: The identical CDR3 is also encoded by other nucleotide sequences in the sample. The gene calls are TRBV9 and TRBJ2-3; 9 bases are a match to TRBD2. The CDR3 is made up of 17 amino acids. Germline V gives CDR1 SGDLS, CDR2 YYNGEE. V was pared by 0 bases and J by 0 bases, with 5 bases of the junction left unmatched. The DNA of the CDR3 is TGTGCCAGCAGCGTAGATTCTAGCGGGACCAGCACAGATACGCAGTATTTT. Residues: CASSVDSSGTSTDTQYF.

The chain is built from TRBV4-1 and TRBJ1-4, with 12 bases identical to TRBD1. Germline values: CDR1 MGHRA, CDR2 YSYEKL. The CDR3 covers 17 residues. Trimming took 5 bases from V and 4 from J; bases not matched to a gene: 8. The chain's CDR3 is CASSSGTGGLGNEKLFF. The CDR3 DNA reads as TGCGCCAGCAGCTCCGGGACAGGGGGCCTGGGTAATGAAAAACTGTTTTTT.

The J gene is TRBJ1-2, the V gene TRBV14; possibly TRBD1 for D (6 bases). Germline assignment: CDR1 SGHDN and CDR2 FVKESK. The V end lost 1 base, the J end lost 4 bases, and 19 bases lay between the germline ends. This CDR3 is built from 17 residues. The CDR3 sequence is CASSQVPYRGGPYGYTF. DNA of the CDR3: TGTGCCAGCAGCCAAGTTCCGTATCGTGGGGGCCCCTATGGCTACACCTTC.

The V and J genes are TRBV27 and TRBJ2-7, with TRBD2 identical over 9 bases. V lost 3 bases, J lost 2 bases, and 5 bases stayed unmatched. CDR1 and CDR2 from the germline V gene are MNHEY and SMNVEV (reference sequence). The CDR3 sequence is 15 residues long. CDR3: CASSLGSGGPYEQYF. CDR3 DNA: TGTGCCAGCAGTTTGGGTAGCGGGGGCCCCTACGAGCAGTACTTC.

The chain joins TRBV7-9 to TRBJ2-1; 8 positions match TRBD1. This CDR3 is built from 15 residues. Germline V gene data show CDR1 as SEHNR and CDR2 as FQNEAQ (reference sequence). Germline trimming cut 4 bases from V and 4 bases from J; bases unmatched to any gene: 6. CDR3 in amino acids: CASSSTGGIYNEQFF. Here the CDR3 DNA reads TGTGCCAGCAGCTCTACAGGGGGGATATACAATGAGCAGTTCTTC. The variable domain in full, completed from reference TRBV7-9 and TRBJ2-1, reads DTGVSQNPRHKITKRGQNVTFRCDPISEHNRLYWYRQTLGQGPEFLTYFQNEAQLEKSRLLSDRFSAERPKGSFSTLEIQRTEQGDSAMYLCASSSTGGIYNEQFFGPGTRLTVL.

The rearrangement joins TRBV4-3 to TRBJ1-2, with D perhaps TRBD1 (6 bases). The length of the CDR3 is 16 residues. Germline V gives CDR1 LGHNA, CDR2 YSLEER. V was clipped by 2 bases and J by 13 bases, with 26 bases between them. The CDR3 region has the DNA TGCGCCAGCAGCCAATCCAGTACCGGGACACGGAAGGCCGTCACCTTC. This encodes CASSQSSTGTRKAVTF.

This clone was seen once. The chain has TRBV28 and TRBJ1-2; 9 bases match TRBD1. The CDR3 is 15 residues long. From germline, CDR1 is MDHEN and CDR2 SYDVKM. The ends lost 6 bases at V and 8 bases at J; junction bases unmatched: 13. For the CDR3, the DNA is TGTGCCAGCAGGGATAATACAGGGGGCGCAGGGGGCTACACCTTC. Translated, it gives CASRDNTGGAGGYTF.

In DNA form, the CDR3 reads TGTGCCTGGAGTGTAGAAAGTCTCGGAGATGGCTACACCTTC. Amino acid sequence: CAWSVESLGDGYTF. The rearrangement uses TRBV30 and TRBJ1-2; D call uncertain. Germline V lookup: CDR1 GTSNPN, CDR2 SVGIG (reference sequence). The CDR3 runs 14 residues. The V gene lost 0 bases and the J gene lost 6 bases, with 14 bases spanning the gap. The variable domain in full, completed from reference TRBV30 and TRBJ1-2, reads SQTIHQWPATLVQPVGSPLSLECTVEGTSNPNLYWYRQAAGRGLQLLFYSVGIGQISSEVPQNLSASRPQDRQFILSSKKLLLSDSGFYLCAWSVESLGDGYTFGSGTRLTVV.

The chain employs TRBV14 and TRBJ2-2; weak D call: TRBD1 (5 bases). This CDR3 spans 17 amino acids. Germline V gene data show CDR1 as SGHDN and CDR2 as FVKESK. The ends were cut back, 0 bases at V and 2 bases at J, with 13 bases in the middle. The CDR3 nucleotides read TGTGCCAGCAGCCAAGATTGGGTGACAGTAAACACCGGGGAGCTGTTTTTT. Residues: CASSQDWVTVNTGELFF. Filled out from reference TRBV14 and TRBJ2-2, the complete variable domain reads EAGVTQFPSHSVIEKGQTVTLRCDPISGHDNLYWYRRVMGKEIKFLLHFVKESKQDESGMPNNRFLAERTGGTYSTLKVQPAELEDSGVYFCASSQDWVTVNTGELFFGEGSRLTVL.

The chain has TRBV11-2 and TRBJ2-7, with 14 bases fitting TRBD2. Germline V gene data show CDR1 as SGHAT and CDR2 as FQNNGV. This CDR3 spans 16 amino acids. V lost 4 bases, J lost 1 base, and 3 bases stayed unmatched. CDR3 sequence (DNA): TGTGCCAGCAGCTACGGGACTAGCGGGAGATCCTACGAGCAGTACTTC. Its translation is CASSYGTSGRSYEQYF.

This clone was observed once. The chain is built from TRBV9 and TRBJ2-3; 9 nucleotides align to TRBD1. The ends lost 2 bases at V and 4 bases at J; junction bases unmatched: 8. The germline V gene has CDR1 SGDLS and CDR2 YYNGEE. The CDR3 sequence is 16 residues long. In nucleotides, the CDR3 is TGTGCCAGCAGCGTGACCGGGACAGGGCCATCAGATACGCAGTATTTT. It encodes CASSVTGTGPSDTQYF.

The chain joins TRBV27 to TRBJ2-3; 7 bases line up with TRBD1. The CDR3 consists of 17 residues. Germline V gene sequence: CDR1 MNHEY, CDR2 SMNVEV (reference sequence). The V segment lost 0 bases and the J segment 2 bases; nucleotides outside the gene matches: 8. CDR3 region: CASSLSGGDGFTDTQYF. DNA for the CDR3: TGTGCCAGCAGTTTATCAGGGGGCGATGGCTTCACAGATACGCAGTATTTT.

The chain is built from TRBV29-1 and TRBJ2-5, with 7 bases matching TRBD1. The CDR3 runs to 11 residues. With V trimmed by 7 bases and J by 10 bases, 9 bases remained unmatched. The germline gives CDR1 SQVTM, CDR2 ANQGSEA. The CDR3 DNA is TGCAGCGCACCGGGACAGATCGGCCAGTACTTC. Translating it yields CSAPGQIGQYF.

There are a few counts of this clone. V usage is TRBV10-1 and J usage is TRBJ2-7; 7 bases match TRBD1. The CDR3 sequence is 13 residues long. CDR1 and CDR2 (germline): WNHNN, SYGVQD (reference sequence). With 4 bases clipped from V and 3 bases from J, the junction kept 3 bases outside the gene matches. In DNA, the CDR3 is TGCGCCAGCAGTGGAACAGGGGACTACGAGCAGTACTTC. Amino acids: CASSGTGDYEQYF.

The chain combines TRBV19 with TRBJ2-2; no firm D call. The V gene lost 1 base and the J gene lost 7 bases, with 13 bases spanning the gap. The CDR3 has 15 amino acids. Per germline, CDR1 LNHDA and CDR2 SQIVND (reference sequence). CDR3 coding DNA: TGTGCCAGTAGTATAGTTGCCGGTGATATCGGGGAGCTGTTTTTT. This sequence encodes CASSIVAGDIGELFF.

The chain couples TRBV21-1 to TRBJ2-3; the D call TRBD2 from the table was never checked on the DNA. TRBV21-1 is reported as a pseudogene. The CDR3 totals 15 residues. CDR3 in amino acids: CASSKGTSGTDTQYF. CDR3 nucleotide sequence: TGTGCCAGCAGCAAGGGGACTAGCGGTACGGATACGCAGTATTTT.

V usage is TRBV4-1 and J usage is TRBJ1-1; D is unclear. CDR3 length: 13 residues. Germline CDR1 MGHRA, CDR2 YSYEKL. V was trimmed by 1 base and J by 1 base, leaving 4 bases between them. CDR3 sequence reads: CASSQGANTEAFF. The CDR3 coding sequence is TGCGCCAGCAGCCAAGGGGCGAACACTGAAGCTTTCTTT.

This sequence joins TRBV13 and TRBJ2-6; TRBD1 matches 11 bases. Germline CDR1 and CDR2: PRHDT and FYEKMQ (reference sequence). Losses at the gene ends were 0 bases for V and 0 bases for J; bases not matched to a gene: 1. This CDR3 contains 18 residues. The CDR3 here is CASSLGGTGGSGANVLTF. Written as DNA, the CDR3 is TGTGCCAGCAGCTTAGGAGGGACAGGGGGCTCTGGGGCCAACGTCCTGACTTTC.